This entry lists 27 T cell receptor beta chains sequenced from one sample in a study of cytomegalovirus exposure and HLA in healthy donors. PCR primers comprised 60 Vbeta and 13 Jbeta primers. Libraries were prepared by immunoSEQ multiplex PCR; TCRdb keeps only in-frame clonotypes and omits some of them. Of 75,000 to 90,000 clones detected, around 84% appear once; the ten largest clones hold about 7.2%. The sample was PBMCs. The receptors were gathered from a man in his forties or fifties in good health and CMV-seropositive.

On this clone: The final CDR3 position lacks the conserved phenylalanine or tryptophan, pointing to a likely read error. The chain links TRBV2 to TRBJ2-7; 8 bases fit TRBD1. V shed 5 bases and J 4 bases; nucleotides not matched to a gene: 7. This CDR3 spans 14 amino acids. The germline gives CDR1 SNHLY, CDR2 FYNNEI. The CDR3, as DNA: TGTGCCAGCAGTCCCGAACAGGGGGTGTACGAGCAGTACCTC. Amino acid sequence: CASSPEQGVYEQYL.

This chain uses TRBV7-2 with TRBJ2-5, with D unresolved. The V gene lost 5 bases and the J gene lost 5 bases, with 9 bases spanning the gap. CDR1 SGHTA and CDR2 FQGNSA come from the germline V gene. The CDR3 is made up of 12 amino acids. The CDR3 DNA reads TGTGCCAGCAGCCAGGTCCGGGAGACCCAGTACTTC. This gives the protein CASSQVRETQYF.

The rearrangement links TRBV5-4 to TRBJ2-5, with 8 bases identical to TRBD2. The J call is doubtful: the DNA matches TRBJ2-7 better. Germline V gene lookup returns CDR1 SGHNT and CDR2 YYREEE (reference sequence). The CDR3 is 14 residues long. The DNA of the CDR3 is TGTGCCAGCAGCCTTGAGACTAGCGCGTACGAGCAGTACTTC. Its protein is CASSLETSAYEQYF.

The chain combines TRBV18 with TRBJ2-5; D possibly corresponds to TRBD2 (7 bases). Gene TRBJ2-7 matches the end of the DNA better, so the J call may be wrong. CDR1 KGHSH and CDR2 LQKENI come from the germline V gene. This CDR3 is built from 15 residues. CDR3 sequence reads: CASSPWGGGAYEQYF. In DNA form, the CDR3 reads TGTGCCAGCTCACCATGGGGAGGGGGAGCCTACGAGCAGTACTTC.

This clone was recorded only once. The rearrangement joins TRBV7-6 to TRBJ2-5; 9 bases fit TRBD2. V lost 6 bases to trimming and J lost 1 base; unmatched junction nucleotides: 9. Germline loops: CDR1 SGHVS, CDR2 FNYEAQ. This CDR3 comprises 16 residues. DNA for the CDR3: TGTGCCAGCAGGTTGATAGCGGGGGAGCTCCAAGAGACCCAGTACTTC. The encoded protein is CASRLIAGELQETQYF.

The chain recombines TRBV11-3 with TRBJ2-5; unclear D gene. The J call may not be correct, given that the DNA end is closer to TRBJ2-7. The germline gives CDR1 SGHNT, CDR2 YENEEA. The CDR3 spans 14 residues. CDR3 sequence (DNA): TGTGCCAGCAGCTTATACAGCCTTACCTACGAGCAGTACTTC. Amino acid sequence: CASSLYSLTYEQYF.

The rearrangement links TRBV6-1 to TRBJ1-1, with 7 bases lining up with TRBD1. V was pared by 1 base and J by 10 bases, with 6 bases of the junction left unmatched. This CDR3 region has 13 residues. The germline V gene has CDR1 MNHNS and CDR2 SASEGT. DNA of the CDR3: TGTGCCAGCAGTGAAGAAGGGGGCTTGGTAGCTTTCTTT. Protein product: CASSEEGGLVAFF.

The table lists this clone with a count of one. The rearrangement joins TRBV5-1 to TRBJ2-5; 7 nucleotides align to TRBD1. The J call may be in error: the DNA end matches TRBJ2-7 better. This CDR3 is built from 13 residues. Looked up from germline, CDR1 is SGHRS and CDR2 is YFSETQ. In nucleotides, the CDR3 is TGCGCCAGCAGCGCCGGGACAGCTTACGAGCAGTACTTC. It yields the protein CASSAGTAYEQYF.

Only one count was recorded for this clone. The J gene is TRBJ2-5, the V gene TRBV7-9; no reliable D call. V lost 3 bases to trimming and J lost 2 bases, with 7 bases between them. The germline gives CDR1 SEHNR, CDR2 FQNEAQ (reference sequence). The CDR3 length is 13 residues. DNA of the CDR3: TGTGCCAGCAGCTTTTACTCACAAGAGACCCAGTACTTC. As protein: CASSFYSQETQYF. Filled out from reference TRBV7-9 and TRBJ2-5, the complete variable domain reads DTGVSQNPRHKITKRGQNVTFRCDPISEHNRLYWYRQTLGQGPEFLTYFQNEAQLEKSRLLSDRFSAERPKGSFSTLEIQRTEQGDSAMYLCASSFYSQETQYFGPGTRLLVL.

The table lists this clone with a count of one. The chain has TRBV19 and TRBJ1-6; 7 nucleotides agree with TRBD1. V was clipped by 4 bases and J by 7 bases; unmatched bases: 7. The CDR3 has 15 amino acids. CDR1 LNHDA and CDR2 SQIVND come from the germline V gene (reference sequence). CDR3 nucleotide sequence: TGTGCCAGTAGTAAACCGGGACAGAAGAATTCACCCCTCCACTTT. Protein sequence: CASSKPGQKNSPLHF.

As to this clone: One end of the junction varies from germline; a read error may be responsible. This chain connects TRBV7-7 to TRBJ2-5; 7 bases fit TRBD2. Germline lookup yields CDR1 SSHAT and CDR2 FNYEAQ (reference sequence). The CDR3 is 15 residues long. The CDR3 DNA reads TGTGCTAGCGGCATTTCTAGCGGATTCCAAGAAACCCAGTACTTC. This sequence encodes CASGISSGFQETQYF.

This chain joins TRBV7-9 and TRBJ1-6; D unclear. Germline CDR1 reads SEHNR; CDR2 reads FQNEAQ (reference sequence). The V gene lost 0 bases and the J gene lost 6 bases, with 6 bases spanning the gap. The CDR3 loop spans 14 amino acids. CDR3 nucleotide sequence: TGTGCCAGCAGCTTAGCCCGGGTTAATTCACCCCTCCACTTT. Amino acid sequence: CASSLARVNSPLHF. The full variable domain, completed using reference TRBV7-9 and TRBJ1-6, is DTGVSQNPRHKITKRGQNVTFRCDPISEHNRLYWYRQTLGQGPEFLTYFQNEAQLEKSRLLSDRFSAERPKGSFSTLEIQRTEQGDSAMYLCASSLARVNSPLHFGNGTRLTVT.

CDR3 residues: CATGTGGLTKNIQYF. CDR3 nucleotides: TGTGCCACCGGGACAGGGGGTCTAACCAAAAACATTCAGTACTTC. J is TRBJ2-4 and V is TRBV19; TRBD1 matches at 11 bases. Germline V gives CDR1 LNHDA, CDR2 SQIVND (reference sequence). The J segment lost 2 bases and the V segment lost 10 bases, leaving 7 bases of the junction unmatched. The CDR3 spans 15 residues. Full variable domain (rest looked up from reference TRBV19 and TRBJ2-4): DGGITQSPKYLFRKEGQNVTLSCEQNLNHDAMYWYRQDPGQGLRLIYYSQIVNDFQKGDIAEGYSVSREKKESFPLTVTSAQKNPTAFYLCATGTGGLTKNIQYFGAGTRLSVL.

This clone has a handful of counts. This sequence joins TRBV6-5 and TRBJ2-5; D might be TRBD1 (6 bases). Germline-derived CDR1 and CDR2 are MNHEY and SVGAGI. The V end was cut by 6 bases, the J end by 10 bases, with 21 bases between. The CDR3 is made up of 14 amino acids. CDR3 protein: CASRPDRTPRDQYF. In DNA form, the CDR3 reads TGTGCCAGCAGACCGGACAGAACTCCAAGAGACCAGTACTTC.

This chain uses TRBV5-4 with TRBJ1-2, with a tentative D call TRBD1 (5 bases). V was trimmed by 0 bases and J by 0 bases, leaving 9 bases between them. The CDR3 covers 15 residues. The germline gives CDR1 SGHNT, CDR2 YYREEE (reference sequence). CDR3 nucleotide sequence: TGTGCCAGCAGCTTGGGCGCCAGGGCTAACTATGGCTACACCTTC. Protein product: CASSLGARANYGYTF. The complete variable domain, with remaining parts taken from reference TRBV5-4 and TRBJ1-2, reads ETGVTQSPTHLIKTRGQQVTLRCSSQSGHNTVSWYQQALGQGPQFIFQYYREEENGRGNFPPRFSGLQFPNYSSELNVNALELDDSALYLCASSLGARANYGYTFGSGTRLTVV.

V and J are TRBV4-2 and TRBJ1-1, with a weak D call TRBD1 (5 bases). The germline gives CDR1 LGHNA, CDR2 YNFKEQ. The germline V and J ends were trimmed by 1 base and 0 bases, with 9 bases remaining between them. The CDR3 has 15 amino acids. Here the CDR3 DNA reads TGTGCCAGCAGCCAAGGCGGACACGTGAACACTGAAGCTTTCTTT. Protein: CASSQGGHVNTEAFF.

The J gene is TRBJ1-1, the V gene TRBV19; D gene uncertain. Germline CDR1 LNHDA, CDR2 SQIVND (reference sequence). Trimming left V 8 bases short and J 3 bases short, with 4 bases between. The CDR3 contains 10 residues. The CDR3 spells CASRDTEAFF. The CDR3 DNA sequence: TGTGCCAGTCGGGACACTGAAGCTTTCTTT.

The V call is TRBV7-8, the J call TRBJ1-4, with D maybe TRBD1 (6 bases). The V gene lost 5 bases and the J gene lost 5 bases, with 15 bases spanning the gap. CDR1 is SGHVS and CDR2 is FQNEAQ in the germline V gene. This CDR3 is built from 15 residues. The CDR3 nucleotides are TGTGCCAGCAGCGGAGCCCGGGACACAAATGAAAAACTGTTTTTT. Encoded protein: CASSGARDTNEKLFF.

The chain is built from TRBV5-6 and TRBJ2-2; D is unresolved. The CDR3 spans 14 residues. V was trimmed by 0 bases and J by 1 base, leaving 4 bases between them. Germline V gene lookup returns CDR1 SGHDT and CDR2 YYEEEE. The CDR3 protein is CASSLAVNTGELFF. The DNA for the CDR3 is TGTGCCAGCAGCTTGGCTGTGAACACCGGGGAGCTGTTTTTT.

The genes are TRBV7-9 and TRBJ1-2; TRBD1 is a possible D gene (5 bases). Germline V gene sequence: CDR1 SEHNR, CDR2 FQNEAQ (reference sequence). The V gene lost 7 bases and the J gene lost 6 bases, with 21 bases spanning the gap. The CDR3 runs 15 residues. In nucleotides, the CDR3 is TGTGCCAGCACCGCAATGATCGGACAAAATAATGGCTACACCTTC. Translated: CASTAMIGQNNGYTF. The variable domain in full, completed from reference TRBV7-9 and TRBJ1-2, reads DTGVSQNPRHKITKRGQNVTFRCDPISEHNRLYWYRQTLGQGPEFLTYFQNEAQLEKSRLLSDRFSAERPKGSFSTLEIQRTEQGDSAMYLCASTAMIGQNNGYTFGSGTRLTVV.

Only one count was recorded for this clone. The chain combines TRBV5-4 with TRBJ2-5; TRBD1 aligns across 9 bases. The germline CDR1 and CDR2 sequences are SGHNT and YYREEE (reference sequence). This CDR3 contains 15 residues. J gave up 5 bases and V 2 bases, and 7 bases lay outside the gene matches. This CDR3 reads CASSFRDRVFETQYF. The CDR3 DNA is TGTGCCAGCAGCTTTAGGGACAGGGTTTTCGAGACCCAGTACTTC.

CDR3 residues: CASGPWGGENTEAFF. The CDR3 DNA is TGTGCCAGTGGACCCTGGGGGGGGGAGAACACTGAAGCTTTCTTT. The chain has TRBV19 and TRBJ1-1, with TRBD1 as a possible D gene (5 bases). Germline CDR1 LNHDA, CDR2 SQIVND (reference sequence). CDR3 length equals 15 residues. Trimming pared 8 bases from V and 1 base from J, leaving 17 bases between.

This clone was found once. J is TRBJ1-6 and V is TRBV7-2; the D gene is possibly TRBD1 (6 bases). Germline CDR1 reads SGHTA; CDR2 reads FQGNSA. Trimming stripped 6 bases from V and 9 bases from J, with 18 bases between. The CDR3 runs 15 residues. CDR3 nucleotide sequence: TGTGCCAGCAGTCGCCAACAGGGCACTGGTTCACCCCTCCACTTT. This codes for CASSRQQGTGSPLHF.

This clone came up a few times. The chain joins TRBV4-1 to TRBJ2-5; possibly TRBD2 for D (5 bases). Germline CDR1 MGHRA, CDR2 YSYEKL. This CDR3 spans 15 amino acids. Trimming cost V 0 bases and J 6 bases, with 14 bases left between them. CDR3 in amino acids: CASSQDIIGEKTQYF. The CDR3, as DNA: TGCGCCAGCAGCCAAGACATTATCGGGGAGAAGACCCAGTACTTC.

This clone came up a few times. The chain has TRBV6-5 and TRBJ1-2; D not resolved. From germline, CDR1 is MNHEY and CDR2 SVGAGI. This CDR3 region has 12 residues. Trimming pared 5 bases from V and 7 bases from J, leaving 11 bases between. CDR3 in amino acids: CASSNSRSGYTF. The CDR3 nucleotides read TGTGCCAGCAGTAACAGCCGTAGTGGCTACACCTTC.

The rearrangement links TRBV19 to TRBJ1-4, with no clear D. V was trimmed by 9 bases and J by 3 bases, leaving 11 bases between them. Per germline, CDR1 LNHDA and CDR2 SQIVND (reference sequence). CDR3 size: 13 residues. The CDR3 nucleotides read TGTGCCAGCAACAGAGTTTCTAATGAAAAACTGTTTTTT. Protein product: CASNRVSNEKLFF. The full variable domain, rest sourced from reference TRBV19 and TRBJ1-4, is DGGITQSPKYLFRKEGQNVTLSCEQNLNHDAMYWYRQDPGQGLRLIYYSQIVNDFQKGDIAEGYSVSREKKESFPLTVTSAQKNPTAFYLCASNRVSNEKLFFGSGTQLSVL.

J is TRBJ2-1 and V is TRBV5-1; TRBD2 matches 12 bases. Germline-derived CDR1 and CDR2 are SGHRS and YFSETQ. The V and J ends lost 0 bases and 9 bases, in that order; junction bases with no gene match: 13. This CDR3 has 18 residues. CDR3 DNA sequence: TGCGCCAGCAGCTTGGAGACTAGCGGGGGCCCCGTCATCGGTGAGCAGTTCTTC. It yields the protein CASSLETSGGPVIGEQFF.